This entry concerns a single T cell receptor (beta chain). This CDR3 spans 12 amino acids. Trimming pared 0 bases from V and 7 bases from J, leaving 4 bases between. Germline CDR1 is MNHEY and CDR2 is SVGAGI. TCRdb's copy holds only in-frame clones and misses some; the assay was immunoSEQ multiplex PCR. Among around 95,000 clones listed, approximately 84% were seen once. These data originate in a study of control samples from healthy donors and cancer patients. The V call is TRBV6-5, the J call TRBJ2-1; D call uncertain. Sequenced material: blood. The TCR was taken from a woman in her forties or fifties in good health. CDR3 protein: CASSYSPNEQFF. The CDR3 coding sequence is TGTGCCAGCAGTTACTCACCGAATGAGCAGTTCTTC.